Listed below are T cell receptor beta chains from one sample, sequenced in a study of T cells after yellow fever vaccination. TCRdb processed the 5' RACE reads anew with MiXCR; each CDR3 protein has one entry. The repertoire includes hundreds of thousands of distinct CDR3 sequences, 15% to 20% of them detected once, and over 15% sits in the top ten. The source material was PBMCs, sampled before the yellow fever booster vaccination. The receptors here all came from a man younger than 35 who received the YFV17D yellow fever vaccine. Both conserved end residues are part of each CDR3. Clone sizes are given selectively: once, few, many, or a class where the clone is expanded.

J,V,size,CDR3
TRBJ2-3,TRBV15,few,CATSKQARDTQYF
TRBJ2-2,TRBV12-3/TRBV12-4,many,CASSLGENTGELFF
TRBJ2-5,TRBV7-9,NA,CASSPLPGLGETQYF
TRBJ2-1,TRBV5-1,many,CASSLEAHNEQFF
TRBJ2-2,TRBV5-1,once,CASIWGSGELFF
TRBJ2-3,TRBV20-1,few,CSARVHRLAEFF
TRBJ1-2,TRBV13,few,CASSLRVPRAGYTF
TRBJ2-4,TRBV29-1,NA,CSVVVEAKNIQYF
TRBJ2-5,TRBV7-6,NA,CASSLPQLNLQETQYF
TRBJ1-1,TRBV5-6,NA,CASSLGGRLNTEAFF
TRBJ2-3,TRBV27,many,CASSSSSTDTQYF
TRBJ2-3,TRBV5-5,NA,CASSRGNPHEADTQYF
TRBJ1-2,TRBV10-3,few,CAISSQTNYGYTF
TRBJ1-4,TRBV7-3,NA,CASRTGTGVGKLFF
TRBJ1-4,TRBV7-6,few,CASSFGQLEKLFF
TRBJ2-3,TRBV7-2,NA,CASSSYSGRTDTQYF
TRBJ2-3,TRBV4-3,many,CASSQEHSDRPDTQYF
TRBJ1-1,TRBV12-3/TRBV12-4,NA,CASRTLSMNTEAFF
TRBJ1-1,TRBV10-3,NA,CATEFDASMPEAFF
TRBJ2-2,TRBV7-9,few,CASSPQTGSQGELFF
TRBJ2-5,TRBV27,few,CASSPGTSGTQGYF
TRBJ2-1,TRBV6-5,NA,CASSYFATSHEQFF
TRBJ1-2,TRBV6-1,NA,CASSDETGELYGYTF
TRBJ2-1,TRBV15,NA,CATSRQKASEQFF
TRBJ2-3,TRBV3-1,NA,CASSQGRLTSTDTQYF
TRBJ1-1,TRBV9,NA,CASSVGTRAQAFF
TRBJ1-5,TRBV10-2,NA,CASSEQEGWSNQPQHF
TRBJ2-2,TRBV5-1,NA,CASSFGLANTGELFF
TRBJ2-1,TRBV20-1,many,CSARDLLKGVSSYNEQFF
TRBJ1-4,TRBV20-1,few,CSARTRAREKLFF
TRBJ2-2,TRBV12-3/TRBV12-4,NA,CASSWGTVGELFF
TRBJ1-1,TRBV29-1,NA,CSVEGRGPEAFF
TRBJ2-3,TRBV20-1,NA,CSAREASGASTDTQYF
TRBJ2-3,TRBV7-2,few,CASINLLGGISTDTQYF
TRBJ2-2,TRBV4-2,NA,CASSQVGGRANTGELFF
TRBJ1-2,TRBV20-1,NA,CSAPGPGANYGYTF
TRBJ1-2,TRBV7-9,NA,CASSLGGQGLIYGYTF
TRBJ2-3,TRBV20-1,many,CSARRSPKDTQYF
TRBJ2-3,TRBV7-8,few,CASSPRTSYGTDTQYF
TRBJ1-2,TRBV2,NA,CASSRGRYTF
TRBJ2-1,TRBV20-1,few,CSAPFGGAAYNEQFF
TRBJ2-2,TRBV4-2,NA,CASSQLKEQRTGELFF
TRBJ1-4,TRBV6-2/TRBV6-3,NA,CASSYTWTATNEKLFF
TRBJ2-2,TRBV10-3,NA,CAISPVLSGGNGELFF
TRBJ1-1,TRBV9,few,CASSTRQGLGTEAFF
TRBJ1-6,TRBV6-4,NA,CASSLEQGTNSPLHF
TRBJ2-2,TRBV5-1,NA,CASSLGTTGPGELFF
TRBJ1-5,TRBV9,NA,CASSSNWNQPQHF
TRBJ2-2,TRBV4-2,NA,CASSQEGALTGELFF
TRBJ1-3,TRBV7-2,few,CASSPPLEF
TRBJ1-2,TRBV6-1,NA,CASGGGGVYGYTF
TRBJ2-2,TRBV7-8,NA,CASSLVRVKDGELFF
TRBJ2-5,TRBV5-1,few,CASSLIAGARETQYF
TRBJ1-1,TRBV12-3/TRBV12-4,few,CASTKRAGGTEAFF
TRBJ1-5,TRBV20-1,NA,CSARAGGAYSNQPQHF